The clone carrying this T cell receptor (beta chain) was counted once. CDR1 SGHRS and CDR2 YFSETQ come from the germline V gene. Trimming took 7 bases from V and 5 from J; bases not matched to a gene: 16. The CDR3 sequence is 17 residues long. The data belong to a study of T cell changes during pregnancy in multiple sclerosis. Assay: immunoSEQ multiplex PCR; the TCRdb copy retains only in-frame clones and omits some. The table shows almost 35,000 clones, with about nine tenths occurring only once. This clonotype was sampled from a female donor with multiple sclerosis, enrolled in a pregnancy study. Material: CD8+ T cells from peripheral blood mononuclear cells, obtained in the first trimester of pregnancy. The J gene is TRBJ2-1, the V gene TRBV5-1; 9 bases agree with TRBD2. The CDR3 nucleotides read TGCGCCAGCCGGGGGGGGCTAGCGGGACTTACTAACAATGAGCAGTTCTTC. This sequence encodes CASRGGLAGLTNNEQFF.